This T cell receptor (beta chain) was captured in a study of cytomegalovirus exposure and HLA in healthy donors. General study findings and limits: Further analysis was carried out later, and it showed several of the most significant clusters appearing linked to common viral pathogens. A few CMV-associated chains were confirmed in vitro to be specific for CMV antigens. It was reportedly the case that the classifier diagnosed cytomegalovirus status with high specificity and sensitivity.

As concerns this clone: The target antigen is unknown.

PCR amplification relied on 60 Vbeta primers (plus 13 Jbeta primers). TCRdb's copy holds only in-frame clones and misses some; the assay was immunoSEQ multiplex PCR. The sample shows about 88,000 clones, roughly three quarters of them seen only once. Germline CDR1 reads SGHRS; CDR2 reads YFSETQ. Trimming cost V 1 base and J 6 bases; bases outside gene matches: 3. This CDR3 contains 14 residues. Among the donors, all were healthy bone marrow donors. This chain links TRBV5-1 with TRBJ2-1; 8 nucleotides agree with TRBD1. The receptor was derived from a man younger than 40 in good health and CMV-seronegative. The sample was PBMCs. DNA of the CDR3: TGCGCCAGCAGCTTGCAGACAGGGGTCAATGAGCAGTTCTTC. This codes for CASSLQTGVNEQFF.